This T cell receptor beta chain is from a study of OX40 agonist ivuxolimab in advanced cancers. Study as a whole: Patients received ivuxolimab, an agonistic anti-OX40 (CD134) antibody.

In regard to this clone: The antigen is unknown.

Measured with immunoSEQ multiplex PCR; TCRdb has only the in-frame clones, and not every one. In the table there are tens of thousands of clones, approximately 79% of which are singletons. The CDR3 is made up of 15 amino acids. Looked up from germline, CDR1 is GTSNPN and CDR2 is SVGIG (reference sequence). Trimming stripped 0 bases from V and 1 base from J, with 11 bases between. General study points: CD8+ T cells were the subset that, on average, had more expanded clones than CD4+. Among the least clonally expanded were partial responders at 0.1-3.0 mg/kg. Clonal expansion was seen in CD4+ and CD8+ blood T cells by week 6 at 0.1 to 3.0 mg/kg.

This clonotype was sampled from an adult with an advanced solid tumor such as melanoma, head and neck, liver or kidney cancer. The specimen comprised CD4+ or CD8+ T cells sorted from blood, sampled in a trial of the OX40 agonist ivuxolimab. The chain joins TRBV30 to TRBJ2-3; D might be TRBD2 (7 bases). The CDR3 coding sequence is TGTGCCTGGAGTGTAGGGGGGGTCGGCACAGATACGCAGTATTTT. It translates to CAWSVGGVGTDTQYF.